The 3 T cell receptor beta chains below come from one sample, sequenced in a study of T cell repertoires in cytomegalovirus infection. TCRdb analysed the reads with MiXCR anew, one entry per CDR3 protein. Here the sample spans about 310,000 distinct CDR3 sequences, roughly 17% being singletons. The specimen sequenced was PBMCs. The source of these receptors is a human donor in good health (CMV status not recorded). Some clones in this sample may be carry-over from other donors' samples.

With respect to this clonotype: A much larger clone sits a single nucleotide away, making a read error possible. V and J are TRBV6-5 and TRBJ2-3, with 10 bases identical to TRBD2. Trimming at V came to 11 bases and at J to 7 bases, leaving 9 bases not matched to a gene. The length of the CDR3 is 13 residues. Germline CDR1 reads MNHEY; CDR2 reads SVGAGI. CDR3 amino acids: CAASGGVVYTQYF. CDR3 DNA sequence: TGTGCCGCCAGCGGGGGGGTCGTGTATACGCAGTATTTT.

This clonotype came up many times. The J gene is TRBJ1-1, the V gene TRBV29-1; weak D call: TRBD1 (5 bases). The CDR3 consists of 13 residues. Trimming shortened V by 3 bases and J by 1 base, and 9 bases separated the two germline ends. Germline V gene lookup returns CDR1 SQVTM and CDR2 ANQGSEA. CDR3 sequence: CSVDRDGNTEAFF. As DNA, the CDR3 is TGCAGCGTTGACCGGGACGGGAACACTGAAGCTTTCTTT.

In its sample, this clonotype was seen many times. The chain couples TRBV11-2 to TRBJ2-3; 8 bases align to TRBD2. Germline trimming cut 5 bases from V and 5 bases from J; bases unmatched to any gene: 18. Germline lookup yields CDR1 SGHAT and CDR2 FQNNGV. CDR3 length equals 18 residues. CDR3 amino acids: CASSPRGSGGSRIDTQYF. CDR3 bases: TGTGCCAGCAGCCCCCGGGGGAGCGGGGGATCACGAATAGATACGCAGTATTTT.